This TCR beta chain stems from a study of Ad26.COV2.S vaccination and SARS-CoV-2 variants. Study as a whole: Donor participated within the Ad26.COV2.S arm of the COV1001 trial. Study-wide results and limits: The breadth of spike-specific CD8+ and CD4+ T cell responses after vaccination was reportedly substantial. Quantification of TCR breadth and depth may have yielded underestimates of total T cell responses. Placebo recipients had lower spike-specific TCR breadth than vaccine recipients.

Comments on this clone: Its antigen remains unidentified.

Noted treatment: around 19 received Ad26.COV2.S at low or high dose, single or two shots; roughly 5 received placebo; per-sample allocation not given. After the first vaccine or placebo injection, samples were drawn on day 63. TCRdb's table, derived via immunoSEQ multiplex PCR, lists solely in-frame clones and lacks some. The sample includes roughly 460,000 clones, nearly 90% seen only once; the top ten take 1.7%. Sequenced material: peripheral blood, taken in a trial of Ad26.COV2.S vaccine versus placebo. The sequence came from a person between 18 and 59 years old who received the Ad26.COV2.S COVID-19 vaccine or a placebo.

This CDR3 is CASSVQGAQETQYF. The CDR3 DNA reads TGTGCCAGCAGCGTACAGGGGGCACAGGAGACCCAGTACTTC. The J gene is TRBJ2-5, the V gene TRBV2; 9 bases match TRBD1. The CDR3 has 14 amino acids. From germline, CDR1 is SNHLY and CDR2 FYNNEI. V was clipped by 6 bases and J by 5 bases; unmatched bases: 7.